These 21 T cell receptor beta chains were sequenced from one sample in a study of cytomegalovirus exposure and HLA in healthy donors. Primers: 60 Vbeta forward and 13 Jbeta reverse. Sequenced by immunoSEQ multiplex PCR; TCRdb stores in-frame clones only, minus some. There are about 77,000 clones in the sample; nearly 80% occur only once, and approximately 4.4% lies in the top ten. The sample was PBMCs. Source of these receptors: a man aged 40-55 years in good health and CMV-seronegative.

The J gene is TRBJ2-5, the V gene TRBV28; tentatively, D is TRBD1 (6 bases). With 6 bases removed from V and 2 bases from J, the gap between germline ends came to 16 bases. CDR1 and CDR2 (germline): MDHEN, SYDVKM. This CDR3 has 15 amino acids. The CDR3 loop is CASSTRTDLQETQYF. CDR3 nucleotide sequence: TGTGCCAGCAGCACCAGGACAGATTTACAAGAGACCCAGTACTTC.

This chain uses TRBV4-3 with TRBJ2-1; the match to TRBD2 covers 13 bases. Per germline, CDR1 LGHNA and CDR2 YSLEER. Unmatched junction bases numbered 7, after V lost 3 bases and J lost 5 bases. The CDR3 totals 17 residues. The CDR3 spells CASSQVPGLAGNNEQFF. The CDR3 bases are TGCGCCAGCAGCCAGGTCCCGGGACTAGCGGGAAACAATGAGCAGTTCTTC.

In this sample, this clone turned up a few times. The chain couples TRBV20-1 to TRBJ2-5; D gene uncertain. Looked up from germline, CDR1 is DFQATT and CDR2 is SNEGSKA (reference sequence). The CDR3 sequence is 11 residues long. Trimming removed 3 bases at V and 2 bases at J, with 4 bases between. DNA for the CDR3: TGCAGTGCTAGCGGTCAAGAGACCCAGTACTTC. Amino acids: CSASGQETQYF.

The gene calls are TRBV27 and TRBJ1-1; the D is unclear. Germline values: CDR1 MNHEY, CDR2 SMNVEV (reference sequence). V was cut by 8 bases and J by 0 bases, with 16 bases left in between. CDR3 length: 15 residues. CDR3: CASLPQAEMNTEAFF. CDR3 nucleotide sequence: TGTGCCAGCCTCCCTCAGGCCGAGATGAACACTGAAGCTTTCTTT.

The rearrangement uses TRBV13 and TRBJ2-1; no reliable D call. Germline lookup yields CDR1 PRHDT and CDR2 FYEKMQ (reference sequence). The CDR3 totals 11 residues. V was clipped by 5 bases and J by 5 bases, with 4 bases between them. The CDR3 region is CASSINNEQFF. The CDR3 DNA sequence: TGTGCCAGCAGCATCAACAATGAGCAGTTCTTC.

The CDR3 loop reads CASRTSGTGATQYF. CDR3 nucleotide sequence: TGTGCCAGCAGAACCAGCGGGACTGGGGCTACGCAGTATTTT. The gene calls are TRBV6-5 and TRBJ2-3; 7 bases align to TRBD2. CDR1 is MNHEY, CDR2 SVGAGI, per germline. This CDR3 spans 14 amino acids. V shed 6 bases, J shed 8 bases, and the junction held 11 bases outside the gene matches.

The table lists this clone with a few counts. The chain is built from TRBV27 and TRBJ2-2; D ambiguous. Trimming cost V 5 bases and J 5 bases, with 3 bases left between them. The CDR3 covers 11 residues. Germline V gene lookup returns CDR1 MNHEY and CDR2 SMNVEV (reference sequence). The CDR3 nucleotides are TGTGCCAGCAGTATAACCGGGGAGCTGTTTTTT. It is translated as CASSITGELFF.

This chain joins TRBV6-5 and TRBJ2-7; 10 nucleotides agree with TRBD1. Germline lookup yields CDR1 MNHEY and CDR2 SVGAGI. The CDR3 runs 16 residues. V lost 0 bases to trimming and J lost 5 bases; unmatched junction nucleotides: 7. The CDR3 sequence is CASSYSRGTGVHEQYF. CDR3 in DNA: TGTGCCAGCAGTTACTCCCGGGGGACAGGGGTTCACGAGCAGTACTTC.

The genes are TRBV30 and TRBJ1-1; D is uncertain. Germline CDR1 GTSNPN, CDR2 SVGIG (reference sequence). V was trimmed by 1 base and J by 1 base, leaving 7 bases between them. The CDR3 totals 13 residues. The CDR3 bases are TGTGCCTGGAGTGCTCAGAAGAACACTGAAGCTTTCTTT. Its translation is CAWSAQKNTEAFF.

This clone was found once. This CDR3 reads CASSIRVAGPYNEQFF. DNA of the CDR3: TGTGCCAGTAGTATACGAGTTGCAGGGCCCTACAATGAGCAGTTCTTC. The rearrangement joins TRBV19 to TRBJ2-1; perhaps TRBD1 as D (5 bases). V lost 2 bases and J 2 bases, leaving 13 bases between the germline ends. The CDR3 contains 16 residues. Germline V gene lookup returns CDR1 LNHDA and CDR2 SQIVND (reference sequence).

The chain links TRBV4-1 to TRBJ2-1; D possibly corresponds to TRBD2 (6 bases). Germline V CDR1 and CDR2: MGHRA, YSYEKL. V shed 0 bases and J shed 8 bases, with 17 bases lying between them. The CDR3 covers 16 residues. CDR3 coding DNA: TGCGCCAGCAGCCAAGAAGGAGGAGGGGTGGTTGATGAGCAGTTCTTC. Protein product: CASSQEGGGVVDEQFF.

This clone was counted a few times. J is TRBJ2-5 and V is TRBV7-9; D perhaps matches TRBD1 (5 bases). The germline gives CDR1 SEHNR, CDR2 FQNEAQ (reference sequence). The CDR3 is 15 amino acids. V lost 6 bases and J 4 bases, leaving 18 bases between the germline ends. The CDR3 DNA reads TGTGCCAGCAGACCGGTTTTCAGGGTGGGAGAGACCCAGTACTTC. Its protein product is CASRPVFRVGETQYF. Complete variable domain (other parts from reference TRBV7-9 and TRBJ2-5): DTGVSQNPRHKITKRGQNVTFRCDPISEHNRLYWYRQTLGQGPEFLTYFQNEAQLEKSRLLSDRFSAERPKGSFSTLEIQRTEQGDSAMYLCASRPVFRVGETQYFGPGTRLLVL.

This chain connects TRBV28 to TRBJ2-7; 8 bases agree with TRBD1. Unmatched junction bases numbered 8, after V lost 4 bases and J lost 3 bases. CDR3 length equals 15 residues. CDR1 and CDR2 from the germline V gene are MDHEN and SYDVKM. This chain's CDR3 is CASSYNRGNVYEQYF. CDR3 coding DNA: TGTGCCAGCAGTTATAACAGGGGGAATGTCTACGAGCAGTACTTC.

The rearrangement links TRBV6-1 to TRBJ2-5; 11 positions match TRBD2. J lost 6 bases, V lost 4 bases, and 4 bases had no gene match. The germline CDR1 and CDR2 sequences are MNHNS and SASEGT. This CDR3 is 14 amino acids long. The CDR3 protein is CASSGTSGSKTQYF. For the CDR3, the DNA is TGTGCCAGCAGTGGGACTAGCGGGTCCAAGACCCAGTACTTC.

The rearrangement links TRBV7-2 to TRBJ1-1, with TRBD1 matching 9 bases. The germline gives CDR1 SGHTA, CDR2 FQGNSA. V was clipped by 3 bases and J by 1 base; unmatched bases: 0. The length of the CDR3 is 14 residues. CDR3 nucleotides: TGTGCCAGCAGCTTGGGACAGGGGAACACTGAAGCTTTCTTT. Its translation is CASSLGQGNTEAFF. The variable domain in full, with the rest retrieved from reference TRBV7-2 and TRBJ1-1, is GAGVSQSPSNKVTEKGKDVELRCDPISGHTALYWYRQSLGQGLEFLIYFQGNSAPDKSGLPSDRFSAERTGGSVSTLTIQRTQQEDSAVYLCASSLGQGNTEAFFGQGTRLTVV.

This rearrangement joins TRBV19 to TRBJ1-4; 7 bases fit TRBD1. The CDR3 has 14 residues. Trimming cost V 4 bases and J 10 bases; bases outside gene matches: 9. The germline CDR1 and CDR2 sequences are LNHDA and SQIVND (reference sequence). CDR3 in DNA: TGTGCCAGTAGTACCTCGAGGGGGCGGGGAAAACTGTTTTTT. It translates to CASSTSRGRGKLFF.

CDR3 sequence reads: CASKKAGGTADTQYF. The DNA for the CDR3 is TGTGCCAGCAAGAAAGCGGGAGGGACGGCAGATACGCAGTATTTT. The chain uses TRBV6-4 and TRBJ2-3, with 10 bases that match TRBD2. V lost 7 bases, J lost 4 bases, and 8 bases stayed unmatched. CDR3 length: 15 amino acids. CDR1 is MRHNA, CDR2 SNTAGT, per germline.

This chain's CDR3 is CASSPLRGYTF. The DNA of the CDR3 is TGTGCCAGCAGCCCCCTGCGGGGCTACACCTTC. V gene TRBV9 combines with J gene TRBJ1-2; the D is unclear. CDR1 is SGDLS, CDR2 YYNGEE, per germline. The ends were cut back, 4 bases at V and 8 bases at J, with 9 bases in the middle. There are 11 residues in the CDR3.

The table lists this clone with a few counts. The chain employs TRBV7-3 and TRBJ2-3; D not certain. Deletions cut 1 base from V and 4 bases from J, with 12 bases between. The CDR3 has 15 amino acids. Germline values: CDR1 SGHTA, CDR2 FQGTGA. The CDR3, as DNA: TGTGCCAGCAGCTTAAGTGGGCTCGGCGCAGATACGCAGTATTTT. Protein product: CASSLSGLGADTQYF.

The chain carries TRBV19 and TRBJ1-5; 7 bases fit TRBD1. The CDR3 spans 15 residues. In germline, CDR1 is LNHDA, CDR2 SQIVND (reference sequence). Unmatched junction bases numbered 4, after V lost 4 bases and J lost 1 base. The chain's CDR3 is CASSTTDRSNQPQHF. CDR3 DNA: TGTGCCAGTAGTACCACGGACAGGAGCAATCAGCCCCAGCATTTT. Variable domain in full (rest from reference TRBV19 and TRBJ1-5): DGGITQSPKYLFRKEGQNVTLSCEQNLNHDAMYWYRQDPGQGLRLIYYSQIVNDFQKGDIAEGYSVSREKKESFPLTVTSAQKNPTAFYLCASSTTDRSNQPQHFGDGTRLSIL.

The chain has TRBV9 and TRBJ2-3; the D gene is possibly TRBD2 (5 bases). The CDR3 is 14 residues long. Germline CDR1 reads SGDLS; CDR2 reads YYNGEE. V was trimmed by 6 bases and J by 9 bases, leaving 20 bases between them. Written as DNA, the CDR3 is TGTGCCAGCACCCCCCGGGGTGAGGAGCGCACGCAGTATTTT. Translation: CASTPRGEERTQYF.